Presented here are 4 T cell receptor beta chains from one specimen sequenced in a study of glioma-infiltrating T cells after dendritic cell vaccination. Clones were sequenced by immunoSEQ multiplex PCR, and TCRdb holds only the in-frame ones, with some missing. In the table there are about 87,000 clones, roughly 90% of which are singletons. Sequences were derived from blood, sampled before dendritic cell vaccination. Receptor source: a human donor with glioblastoma.

The genes are TRBV27 and TRBJ2-7; 9 bases match TRBD1. The CDR3 is 14 amino acids. Germline CDR1 MNHEY, CDR2 SMNVEV (reference sequence). V was clipped by 5 bases and J by 7 bases; unmatched bases: 9. CDR3 sequence reads: CASSTGTGFREQYF. CDR3 in DNA: TGTGCCAGCAGTACCGGGACAGGGTTTCGGGAGCAGTACTTC.

The rearrangement joins TRBV25-1 to TRBJ2-7, with D tentatively TRBD1 (5 bases). Germline V gene sequence: CDR1 MGHDK, CDR2 SYGVNS. The ends were cut back, 2 bases at V and 3 bases at J, with 14 bases in the middle. The CDR3 length is 15 residues. Written as DNA, the CDR3 is TGTGCCAGCAGTGAACAAGGCCCTGGACACTACGAGCAGTACTTC. It codes for CASSEQGPGHYEQYF.

DNA for the CDR3: TGTGCCAGCAGCTCCGGACAGGGCTCCGGGCCCCTCCACTTT. Residues: CASSSGQGSGPLHF. This chain links TRBV6-5 with TRBJ1-6, with 8 nucleotides matching TRBD1. Germline CDR1 and CDR2: MNHEY and SVGAGI. The CDR3 is made up of 14 amino acids. V shed 6 bases, J shed 13 bases, and the junction held 11 bases outside the gene matches.

The chain uses TRBV4-1 and TRBJ1-6; 8 positions agree with TRBD1. CDR1 is MGHRA, CDR2 YSYEKL, per germline. The CDR3 consists of 15 residues. J gave up 8 bases and V 4 bases, and 7 bases lay outside the gene matches. Here the CDR3 reads CASSRAGGGYSPLHF. For the CDR3, the DNA is TGCGCCAGCAGCCGAGCAGGGGGCGGGTATTCACCCCTCCACTTT.